These 7 T cell receptor beta chains came from one sample sequenced in a study of CXCR3-negative and CXCR3-positive naive CD8 T cells. The libraries of TRB cDNA were constructed through 5' RACE using UMI labels. Each CDR3 protein gets one entry in TCRdb, which reprocessed the 5' RACE reads and gives no DNA. The specimen's table records 8,000 or so distinct CDR3 sequences. Material: naive CXCR3- CD8+ T cells from blood. Noted subset: CD45RO-CCR7+CD27+CD95- naive CD8+ T cells lacking CXCR3 (TNR3-). Receptors originate from a human donor in good health. Some clones in this sample may be carry-over from other donors' samples.

The chain joins TRBV29-1 to TRBJ2-2; TCRdb picks TRBD1, but there is no DNA to check that call. The CDR3 is 12 amino acids. The germline V gene has CDR1 SQVTM and CDR2 ANQGSEA. CDR3 amino acids: CSVVQATGELFF.

This sequence joins TRBV28 and TRBJ2-7; checking the TCRdb D call of TRBD2 is not possible without DNA. Germline assignment: CDR1 MDHEN and CDR2 SYDVKM. The CDR3 covers 16 residues. The CDR3: CASSRGTSALSYEQYF.

V usage is TRBV20-1 and J usage is TRBJ2-7; checking the TCRdb D call of TRBD2 is not possible without DNA. The V gene's germline CDR1 is DFQATT and CDR2 SNEGSKA (reference sequence). CDR3 length: 14 amino acids. The chain's CDR3 is CSARPLAGVNEQYF.

According to its frequency, this clonotype is medium-sized (0.01 to 0.1%). V usage is TRBV5-1 and J usage is TRBJ1-2. Germline loops: CDR1 SGHRS, CDR2 YFSETQ. The CDR3 sequence is 14 residues long. CDR3 region: CASSTWTDPYRYTF.

The CDR3 is CASSLAGLYNEQFF. J is TRBJ2-1 and V is TRBV11-3; TCRdb's D call of TRBD1 is untestable without DNA. CDR3 size: 14 residues. Germline lookup yields CDR1 SGHNT and CDR2 YENEEA.

The chain joins TRBV19 to TRBJ1-1. CDR1 is LNHDA, CDR2 SQIVND, per germline (reference sequence). The CDR3 contains 14 residues. CDR3: CAIIIGAVVSEAFF.

This clonotype is deemed medium-sized (0.01 to 0.1%) by its frequency. The CDR3 here is CASSEGTGLTYEQYF. The J gene is TRBJ2-7, the V gene TRBV14; the D call of TRBD1 rests on TCRdb alone, since no DNA is present to check it. Germline V lookup: CDR1 SGHDN, CDR2 FVKESK. This CDR3 has 15 residues.